This is a list of T cell receptor beta chains from one sample in a study of graft-versus-host responses after intestinal transplantation. Using immunoSEQ multiplex PCR, the repertoire was profiled, and TCRdb retains in-frame clones only, with some absent. The table includes about 70,000 clones, around 90% detected once. These receptors have no identified antigens. This specimen was unstimulated CD8+ T cells sorted from spleen or lymph node cells, taken before transplant. The receptors were gathered from a human donor who was the organ donor for an intestinal transplant. Each CDR3 is given with its conserved first and last residue. The order of the fields is CDR3 protein, CDR3 DNA, clone size, D gene, J gene, V gene. The D gene is left open where the match is weak. Clone size is stated in some rows and not others, as once, few, many or a class when expanded.

CDR3 protein: CASSQYAGQGGNQPQHF; CDR3 DNA: TGTGCCAGCAGCCAATACGCAGGGCAAGGGGGCAATCAGCCCCAGCATTTT; clone size: NA; D gene: NA; J gene: TRBJ1-5; V gene: TRBV4-2
CDR3 protein: CASSQRGSTDTQYF; CDR3 DNA: TGTGCCAGCAGCCAGCGGGGGAGCACAGATACGCAGTATTTT; clone size: NA; D gene: TRBD2; J gene: TRBJ2-3; V gene: TRBV6-4
CDR3 protein: CASSSGQGSGNTIYF; CDR3 DNA: TGCGCCAGCAGCTCAGGACAGGGATCTGGAAACACCATATATTTT; clone size: NA; D gene: TRBD1; J gene: TRBJ1-3; V gene: TRBV4-1
CDR3 protein: CAIRQGGTEAFF; CDR3 DNA: TGTGCCATCAGACAGGGGGGGACTGAAGCTTTCTTT; clone size: NA; D gene: TRBD1; J gene: TRBJ1-1; V gene: TRBV10-3
CDR3 protein: CASSLTAGSGNTIYF; CDR3 DNA: TGTGCCAGCAGTTTGACCGCAGGTTCCGGAAACACCATATATTTT; clone size: NA; D gene: NA; J gene: TRBJ1-3; V gene: TRBV27
CDR3 protein: CASSVRGLATEAFF; CDR3 DNA: TGTGCCAGCAGTGTCAGGGGGCTTGCCACTGAAGCTTTCTTT; clone size: NA; D gene: TRBD1; J gene: TRBJ1-1; V gene: TRBV27
CDR3 protein: CASSFLAGNQETQYF; CDR3 DNA: TGTGCCAGCAGTTTCTTAGCGGGGAATCAAGAGACCCAGTACTTC; clone size: NA; D gene: TRBD2; J gene: TRBJ2-5; V gene: TRBV6-6
CDR3 protein: CASSQPDRGGEKLFF; CDR3 DNA: TGTGCCAGCAGCCAACCGGACAGGGGAGGCGAAAAACTGTTTTTT; clone size: NA; D gene: TRBD1; J gene: TRBJ1-4; V gene: TRBV4-2
CDR3 protein: CASRALPGQGDLDYGYTF; CDR3 DNA: TGTGCCAGCAGGGCCCTACCGGGACAGGGGGACCTTGACTATGGCTACACCTTC; clone size: NA; D gene: TRBD1; J gene: TRBJ1-2; V gene: TRBV9
CDR3 protein: CASGGTLFQLFF; CDR3 DNA: TGTGCCAGCGGGGGGACCCTATTTCAACTGTTTTTT; clone size: once; D gene: NA; J gene: TRBJ1-4; V gene: TRBV2
CDR3 protein: CASSLDMISSGANVLTF; CDR3 DNA: TGCGCCAGCAGCTTGGATATGATTAGCTCTGGGGCCAACGTCCTGACTTTC; clone size: NA; D gene: NA; J gene: TRBJ2-6; V gene: TRBV5-1